Below, one T cell receptor (beta chain) is given with its context. The data derive from a study of T cells in Graves' hyperthyroidism and ophthalmopathy. Using RNA transcripts as the source, TCR beta CDR3 regions were amplified. A set of HTBI primers served as the primers for a first-round RT-PCR of the TCR CDR3. From the multiplex PCR reads, TCRdb called clonotypes with MiXCR, one entry per CDR3 protein. Seen here are about 350,000 distinct CDR3 sequences, roughly 18% observed once, and the top ten hold around a sixth. Germline CDR1 MDHEN, CDR2 SYDVKM. The CDR3 length is 13 residues. The V gene lost 5 bases and the J gene lost 3 bases, with 11 bases spanning the gap.

V gene TRBV28 combines with J gene TRBJ2-7; possibly TRBD2 for D (7 bases). The clonotype comes from a middle-aged woman with Graves' ophthalmopathy. The sequencing sample was made of blood. The CDR3 region is CASSGGARYEQYF. DNA of the CDR3: TGTGCCAGCAGTGGGGGGGCGCGCTACGAGCAGTACTTC.